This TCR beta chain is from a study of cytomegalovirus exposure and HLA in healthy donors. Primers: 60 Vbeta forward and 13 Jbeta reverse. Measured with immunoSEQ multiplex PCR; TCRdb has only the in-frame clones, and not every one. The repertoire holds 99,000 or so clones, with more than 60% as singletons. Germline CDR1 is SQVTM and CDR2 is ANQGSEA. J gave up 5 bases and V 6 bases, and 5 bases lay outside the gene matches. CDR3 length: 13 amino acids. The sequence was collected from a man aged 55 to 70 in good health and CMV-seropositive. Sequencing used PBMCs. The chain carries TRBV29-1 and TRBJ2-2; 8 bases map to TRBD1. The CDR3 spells CSVQQGVTGELFF. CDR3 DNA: TGCAGCGTCCAACAGGGGGTAACCGGGGAGCTGTTTTTT.